This entry lists 10 T cell receptor beta chains sequenced from one sample in a study of T cell clonality in common variable immunodeficiency. Findings and caveats of the study: Reportedly, TCR beta sequences from common variable immunodeficiency showed fewer deletions and N-nucleotide insertions.

Measured with immunoSEQ multiplex PCR; TCRdb has only the in-frame clones, and not every one. Recorded here are about 21,000 clones, none singletons. For these receptors, no antigen is known. The specimen sequenced was peripheral blood mononuclear cells. These receptors originate from a human donor with common variable immunodeficiency.

A remark on this clone: The read ends 3 residues early relative to the CDR3; the germline J gene fills the gap. The chain joins TRBV6-1 to TRBJ1-1; a weak D match, TRBD1 (5 bases). Germline V gene lookup returns CDR1 MNHNS and CDR2 SASEGT. CDR3 length: 13 residues. CDR3 sequence reads: CASSERRGTRAFF. The sequenced part of the CDR3 DNA is TGTGCCAGCAGTGAAAGGAGGGGAACGAGG.

This clone was seen at least ten times. The DNA read from the CDR3 is TGTGCCAGCCCTCCTCCCCTCCCAGATACG. Protein: CASPPPLPDT. The whole CDR3 is CASPPPLPDTQYF. V gene TRBV3-1 (or the pseudogene TRBV3-2) combines with J gene TRBJ2-3; D ambiguous. Read coverage stops 3 residues before the CDR3 terminus; the germline J gene supplies the remainder. CDR1 is LGHDT and CDR2 is YNNKEL in the germline V gene (reference sequence). Trimming stripped 8 bases from V and 4 bases from J, with 13 bases between. The CDR3 covers 13 residues.

The CDR3 bases that were read are TGTGCCAGCAAATCCGACAGACGGAACACTGAA. Protein sequence: CASKSDRRNTE. The CDR3 in its entirety is CASKSDRRNTEAFF. The gene calls are TRBV25-1 and TRBJ1-1, with D tentatively TRBD1 (5 bases). The CDR3 end is not reached by the read, which stops 3 residues before it; the germline J gene fills it in. V was pared by 7 bases and J by 1 base, with 13 bases between. CDR1 is MGHDK and CDR2 is SYGVNS in the germline V gene. This CDR3 is 14 amino acids long.

The CDR3 protein is CASSSGGLGQPQHF. Partial CDR3 DNA: TGTGCCAGCAGCTCAGGGGGATTGGGGCAGCCC. V gene TRBV7-9 combines with J gene TRBJ1-5; 7 positions agree with TRBD1. The observed sequence ends 3 residues before the CDR3 terminus, with the missing tail filled in from the germline J gene. The junction had 7 bases not matched to a gene; V was cut back by 4 bases and J by 7 bases. From germline, CDR1 is SEHNR and CDR2 FQNEAQ (reference sequence). There are 14 residues in the CDR3.

This clone showed up many times. The sequenced part of the CDR3 DNA is TGTGCCAGCAGCGTGGCTAGCGGGGTCACAGATACG. It codes for CASSVASGVTDT. In full, the CDR3 is CASSVASGVTDTQYF. This chain connects TRBV9 to TRBJ2-3; 9 nucleotides line up with TRBD2. The read falls 3 residues short of the CDR3 end, and the missing part is taken from the germline J gene. Trimming removed 2 bases from V and 2 bases from J; junction bases left unmatched: 3. Germline V gene lookup returns CDR1 SGDLS and CDR2 YYNGEE. The CDR3 spans 15 residues. Combining the CDR3 with reference TRBV9 and TRBJ2-3 gives the whole variable domain DSGVTQTPKHLITATGQRVTLRCSPRSGDLSVYWYQQSLDQGLQFLIQYYNGEERAKGNILERFSAQQFPDLHSELNLSSLELGDSALYFCASSVASGVTDTQYFGPGTRLTVL.

The table lists this clone with many counts. Read data end 3 residues before the CDR3 end; the end is taken from the germline J gene. This chain links TRBV7-2 with TRBJ1-2; D ambiguous. The germline V gene encodes CDR1 SGHTA and CDR2 FQGNSA. V lost 1 base, J lost 5 bases, and 8 bases lay in between. The CDR3 runs 13 residues. The CDR3 DNA, read in part, is TGTGCCAGCAGCTTAGACCCAGGTTATGGC. Translation: CASSLDPGYG. The full CDR3 protein is CASSLDPGYGYTF.

This clone was counted ten times or more. The DNA ends 3 residues before the CDR3 does, and the rest of the CDR3 is filled in from the germline J gene. The rearrangement joins TRBV5-1 to TRBJ1-4, with 9 bases fitting TRBD1. The CDR3 totals 15 residues. The ends lost 7 bases at V and 7 bases at J; junction bases unmatched: 11. Germline assignment: CDR1 SGHRS and CDR2 YFSETQ. The part of the CDR3 DNA that was read is TGCGCCAGCCGACAGGGGGGCGAGTCCGGTGAAAAA. Translating gives CASRQGGESGEK. The whole CDR3 protein is CASRQGGESGEKLFF.

This clone was detected many times. With the read ending 3 residues before the CDR3 end, the germline J gene is used to fill in that end. This chain links TRBV6-2 or TRBV6-3 with TRBJ1-2; 9 nucleotides line up with TRBD1. With 6 bases clipped from V and 7 bases from J, the junction kept 18 bases outside the gene matches. The germline V gene has CDR1 MNHEY and CDR2 SVGEGT. This CDR3 has 17 amino acids. The chain's CDR3 is CASRPIPGQGSDPGYTF. The CDR3 DNA, read in part, is TGTGCCAGCAGGCCAATCCCGGGACAGGGATCGGATCCTGGC.

There are many counts of this clone. The read falls 3 residues short of the CDR3 end, and the missing part is taken from the germline J gene. This chain links TRBV2 with TRBJ2-3; 10 bases are a match to TRBD2. Germline CDR1 SNHLY, CDR2 FYNNEI. Trimming at V came to 8 bases and at J to 2 bases, leaving 4 bases not matched to a gene. There are 14 residues in the CDR3. The CDR3 region is CASALAGVTDTQYF. The covered CDR3 bases are TGTGCCAGCGCCCTAGCGGGGGTCACAGATACG.

This clone came up many times. The CDR3 end lies 3 residues beyond the end of the read and is filled in from the germline J gene. The rearrangement uses TRBV2 and TRBJ1-6, with 11 positions matching TRBD1. Unmatched junction bases numbered 2, after V lost 7 bases and J lost 9 bases. CDR1 and CDR2 from the germline V gene are SNHLY and FYNNEI. The CDR3 runs 13 residues. The CDR3 is CASKGQGGSPLHF. The CDR3 bases that were read are TGTGCCAGCAAGGGACAGGGGGGTTCACCC.